This T cell receptor beta chain was captured in a study of cytomegalovirus exposure and HLA in healthy donors. Across the study: The platform used for the 120 or so validation repertoires matched that of the approximately 710 first-cohort repertoires, a later analysis reported. General study points: While the bulk of TCR sequences proved rare, some public TCRs turned up in many donors.

In regard to this clone: Its target is unknown.

CDR1 is SNHLY and CDR2 is FYNNEI in the germline V gene. The J segment lost 2 bases and the V segment lost 5 bases, leaving 5 bases of the junction unmatched. The CDR3 is made up of 14 amino acids. Donors came from a validation cohort of approximately 110 subjects, distinct from the first 666-subject cohort. Libraries were prepared by immunoSEQ multiplex PCR; TCRdb keeps only in-frame clonotypes and omits some of them. The sample consists of 120,000 or so clones, roughly 89% of them appearing once. This receptor was obtained from a woman under 30 in good health and CMV-seronegative. The sequenced material came from PBMCs. The chain links TRBV2 to TRBJ1-1, with TRBD1 matching 7 bases. CDR3 bases: TGTGCCAGCAGTCGGACAGGCTTAAACACTGAAGCTTTCTTT. This sequence encodes CASSRTGLNTEAFF.